A single sample gave rise to the 8 T cell receptor beta chains below, sequenced in a study of shared clonotypes between healthy human individuals (dated by TCRdb to 2018 to 2020). Libraries were prepared through the immunoSEQ multiplex PCR assay. TCRdb mirrors the immuneACCESS table, restricted to in-frame sequences. Some clones are absent from its copies; in checked studies, under half trace to an unresolved V gene, and the reason for the others is unknown. Counted in this sample were fewer than 1.8 million clones; approximately 98.5% of them appeared once. Together, the top ten hold about 0.35% of the sample. The sequenced sample was naive CD4+ T cells sorted from blood. The cell subset or site label of this sample denotes: CD45RA+ positively selected. These receptor sequences come from a man aged 25 to 40 in good health.

The chain is built from TRBV19 and TRBJ2-1; TRBD2 agrees at 14 bases. The J segment lost 6 bases and the V segment lost 6 bases, leaving 7 bases of the junction unmatched. Per germline, CDR1 LNHDA and CDR2 SQIVND (reference sequence). The length of the CDR3 is 16 residues. CDR3 sequence reads: CASSRTSGRPGNEQFF. The CDR3 region has the DNA TGTGCCAGTAGCCGGACTAGCGGGAGGCCGGGCAATGAGCAGTTCTTC.

CDR3 nucleotide sequence: TGTGCCAGCAGTGACTCGGTGAACACCGGGGAGCTGTTTTTT. The encoded protein is CASSDSVNTGELFF. This sequence joins TRBV6-4 and TRBJ2-2; D is undetermined. The CDR3 covers 14 residues. V lost 0 bases to trimming and J lost 1 base, with 3 bases between them. Per the germline V gene, CDR1 is MRHNA and CDR2 is SNTAGT.

Remarks on this clone: One end of the junction does not line up with germline, which may come from a read error. This chain links TRBV9 with TRBJ2-1; no clear D. Germline CDR1 reads SGDLS; CDR2 reads YYNGEE. This CDR3 contains 15 residues. The CDR3 protein is CASTVDPNSYNEQFF. CDR3 bases: TGTGCCAGCACCGTAGACCCGAACTCCTACAATGAGCAGTTCTTC.

This rearrangement joins TRBV6-5 to TRBJ1-1; D gene uncertain. Germline V lookup: CDR1 MNHEY, CDR2 SVGAGI. The CDR3 spans 15 residues. Trimming shortened V by 0 bases and J by 4 bases, and 12 bases separated the two germline ends. CDR3 nucleotide sequence: TGTGCCAGCAGTTACTCACCAGGCTTAATCACTGAAGCTTTCTTT. Its translation is CASSYSPGLITEAFF.

V is TRBV6-1 and J is TRBJ2-1; TRBD2 agrees at 7 bases. In germline, CDR1 is MNHNS, CDR2 SASEGT. Trimming removed 8 bases from V and 7 bases from J; junction bases left unmatched: 5. This CDR3 has 12 residues. The CDR3 DNA sequence: TGTGCCAGCGGGAGGGCCCGGAATGAGCAGTTCTTC. Translated: CASGRARNEQFF.

The genes are TRBV29-1 and TRBJ2-2, with D maybe TRBD2 (5 bases). Between the trimmed V and J ends, which lost 5 bases and 2 bases, there was a span of 12 bases. CDR3 length: 14 amino acids. Per the germline V gene, CDR1 is SQVTM and CDR2 is ANQGSEA. The CDR3 nucleotides read TGCAGCGTTTACGCGGACTTAAACACCGGGGAGCTGTTTTTT. Its translation is CSVYADLNTGELFF.

This chain uses TRBV28 with TRBJ2-2; TRBD2 agrees at 10 bases. The length of the CDR3 is 18 residues. CDR1 and CDR2 (germline): MDHEN, SYDVKM. V shed 8 bases, J shed 7 bases, and the junction held 19 bases outside the gene matches. This CDR3 is CASLSSPTSGIKGGELFF. The DNA for the CDR3 is TGTGCCAGCCTCTCCTCCCCCACTAGCGGGATTAAGGGCGGGGAGCTGTTTTTT.

The genes are TRBV27 and TRBJ2-3; 12 bases map to TRBD1. The V segment lost 5 bases and the J segment 3 bases; nucleotides outside the gene matches: 6. Germline V gene data show CDR1 as MNHEY and CDR2 as SMNVEV (reference sequence). The CDR3 covers 16 residues. The CDR3 region is CASSDRDRGHTDTQYF. For the CDR3, the DNA is TGTGCCAGCAGTGACCGGGACAGGGGGCATACAGATACGCAGTATTTT.